These T cell receptor beta chains were read from a single sample in a study of identifying expanded T cells in peripheral blood. Profiled with immunoSEQ multiplex PCR; TCRdb holds only in-frame clones, not every one. The table includes tens of thousands of clones, approximately 90% detected once. The sequencing input was blood. The receptors were gathered from a person between 18 and 75 years old in good health. Each CDR3 is given with its conserved first and last residue. The D gene is left open where the match is weak. Part of the rows lack a size; the others show once, few, many or a class for expanded clones.

>many|TRBD2|TRBJ2-3|TRBV7-2
TGTGCCAGCAGCTCGGGACTAGCCCTCGGGGTTGATACGCAGTATTTT
CASSSGLALGVDTQYF
>NA|NA|TRBJ1-3|TRBV6-5
TGTGCCAGCGACGACGGGGGCCCCACCATATATTTT
CASDDGGPTIYF
>NA|NA|TRBJ2-7|TRBV28
TGTGCCAGCATCTCAACCGTAGGTTACGACTCCTACGAGCAGTACTTC
CASISTVGYDSYEQYF
>NA|TRBD1|TRBJ1-3|TRBV2
TGTGCCAGCTACAGGGGAGGAAACACCATATATTTT
CASYRGGNTIYF
>few|TRBD1|TRBJ2-7|TRBV4-2
TGTGCCAGCAGCCAACTAACAGGGGGCAAAAGTTCCCCTATCCACGAGCAGTACTTC
CASSQLTGGKSSPIHEQYF
>NA|NA|TRBJ2-1|TRBV28
TGTGCCAGCAGTTTAACCCCTGGCGCGGGGTCCTACAATGAGCAGTTCTTC
CASSLTPGAGSYNEQFF
>NA|TRBD1|TRBJ1-5|TRBV4-1
TGCGCCAGCAGCCAATCCGGACAGGGGGCAAGGCAGCCCCAGCATTTT
CASSQSGQGARQPQHF
>NA|TRBD1|TRBJ1-2|TRBV6-5
TGTGCCAGCAGTCTATACCGGGACAGTAACTATGGCTACACCTTC
CASSLYRDSNYGYTF
>NA|TRBD1|TRBJ2-3|TRBV11-1
TGTGCCAGCAGCTTAGTTGGACAGGGCACAGATACGCAGTATTTT
CASSLVGQGTDTQYF
>NA|NA|TRBJ2-1|TRBV7-2
TGTGCCAGCAGCTTAGCCGGCGCAGGAATCTACAATGAGCAGTTCTTC
CASSLAGAGIYNEQFF
>NA|TRBD1|TRBJ2-5|TRBV19
TGTGCCAGTAGTATAATAGGGGGCGAGACCCAGTACTTC
CASSIIGGETQYF
>NA|TRBD1|TRBJ2-2|TRBV10-3
TGTGCCATCAGTAGGGACAGGGGTTACACCGGGGAGCTGTTTTTT
CAISRDRGYTGELFF
>NA|NA|TRBJ2-1|TRBV27
TGTGCCAGCTCCGTAGGGGGGGCCCACAATGAGCAGTTCTTC
CASSVGGAHNEQFF
>NA|NA|TRBJ2-1|TRBV7-6
TGTGCCAGCAGCTTCGGTGGTGAGCAGTTCTTC
CASSFGGEQFF
>NA|NA|TRBJ1-6|TRBV5-5
TGTGCCAGCAGCTCCCCAGGGGAGGGTTCACCCCTCCACTTT
CASSSPGEGSPLHF
>NA|NA|TRBJ2-2|TRBV5-6
TGTGCCAGCAACCCGGGTAACACCGGGGAGCTGTTTTTT
CASNPGNTGELFF
>NA|NA|TRBJ2-5|TRBV7-9
TGTGCCAGCAGCTCGGAACAGAAAGAGACCCAGTACTTC
CASSSEQKETQYF
>NA|TRBD1|TRBJ2-7|TRBV27
TGTGCCAGCAGTTGGGTACAGGGGGCCTACGAGCAGTACTTC
CASSWVQGAYEQYF
>NA|TRBD1|TRBJ2-7|TRBV28
TGTGCCAGCAGTTCGACCCCGGGACAGGTCCTTTGGGAGCAGTACTTC
CASSSTPGQVLWEQYF
>NA|TRBD1|TRBJ1-6|TRBV11-2
TGTGCCAGCAGCCGGACAGGGGGCGAGCTTTATAATTCACCCCTCCACTTT
CASSRTGGELYNSPLHF
>NA|NA|TRBJ2-5|TRBV7-2
TGTGCCAGCAGCTTAGGCCTAGAGGGGACCCAGTACTTC
CASSLGLEGTQYF
>NA|NA|TRBJ1-1|TRBV2
TGTGCCAGCAGTTCTCAGGGATGGAACACTGAAGCTTTCTTT
CASSSQGWNTEAFF
>NA|NA|TRBJ1-1|TRBV6-1
TGTGCCAGCAGTGAATTTGATTGGGGCACTGAAGCTTTCTTT
CASSEFDWGTEAFF